Presented here are 32 T cell receptor beta chains from one specimen sequenced in a study of blood T cell repertoires in COVID-19. The assay was immunoSEQ multiplex PCR, and TCRdb's table has in-frame clones only and misses some. The sample shows almost 300,000 clones, roughly 91% of them seen only once. Sequencing was carried out using peripheral blood. The receptor source for this set is a woman aged 30 to 39 with COVID-19, enrolled during active disease.

The chain combines TRBV5-4 with TRBJ1-3; 9 nucleotides agree with TRBD1. Germline V gives CDR1 SGHNT, CDR2 YYREEE (reference sequence). V lost 3 bases to trimming and J lost 7 bases; unmatched junction nucleotides: 8. This CDR3 is 15 amino acids long. CDR3 protein: CASSSPGTGRNTIYF. The CDR3 region has the DNA TGTGCCAGCAGCTCGCCTGGGACAGGGAGGAACACCATATATTTT.

This rearrangement joins TRBV9 to TRBJ2-3; 10 bases align to TRBD2. The CDR3 is 18 residues long. Germline CDR1 is SGDLS and CDR2 is YYNGEE. With 3 bases clipped from V and 4 bases from J, the junction kept 14 bases outside the gene matches. CDR3 DNA sequence: TGTGCCAGCAGCGACCCCCGCCAGCGGGGGGGCTCCCCAGATACGCAGTATTTT. As protein: CASSDPRQRGGSPDTQYF.

The chain couples TRBV27 to TRBJ2-7, with unresolved D. Germline V gives CDR1 MNHEY, CDR2 SMNVEV (reference sequence). The CDR3 is made up of 14 amino acids. Trimming removed 3 bases from V and 4 bases from J, with 13 bases in between. The DNA of the CDR3 is TGTGCCAGCAGTTTGTACAACAGTCGATACGAGCAGTACTTC. Its translation: CASSLYNSRYEQYF.

This clone was observed a handful of times. The rearrangement joins TRBV18 to TRBJ1-1, with no clear D. This CDR3 contains 13 residues. The V and J ends lost 2 bases and 1 base respectively, with 5 bases between them. Germline lookup yields CDR1 KGHSH and CDR2 LQKENI. The CDR3, as DNA: TGTGCCAGCTCACCAAGCCCGAACACTGAAGCTTTCTTT. Its protein product is CASSPSPNTEAFF.

V gene TRBV5-6 combines with J gene TRBJ2-7; the match to TRBD2 covers 7 bases. CDR3 length equals 13 residues. The ends lost 7 bases at V and 3 bases at J; junction bases unmatched: 7. Per germline, CDR1 SGHDT and CDR2 YYEEEE. CDR3 sequence: CASGDYLNYEQYF. For the CDR3, the DNA is TGTGCCAGCGGGGACTACCTAAACTACGAGCAGTACTTC.

This clone showed up just once. The chain has TRBV29-1 and TRBJ2-7; 7 bases are a match to TRBD1. This CDR3 has 14 residues. In germline, CDR1 is SQVTM, CDR2 ANQGSEA. After removal of 7 bases from V and 6 bases from J, the junction contained 15 bases not matched to a gene. This CDR3 reads CSAVRQGSFSEQYF. The CDR3 region has the DNA TGCAGCGCCGTCAGACAGGGATCGTTCTCCGAGCAGTACTTC.

The genes are TRBV19 and TRBJ1-5, with unresolved D. With 7 bases removed from V and 3 bases from J, the gap between germline ends came to 16 bases. Germline CDR1 reads LNHDA; CDR2 reads SQIVND (reference sequence). The CDR3 has 15 amino acids. CDR3 nucleotides: TGTGCCAGTAACCCGGCGGAGGTCGCCAATCAGCCCCAGCATTTT. This sequence encodes CASNPAEVANQPQHF.

The chain has TRBV4-1 and TRBJ1-4, with 7 bases matching TRBD1. The V and J ends lost 1 base and 6 bases, in that order; junction bases with no gene match: 11. The CDR3 sequence is 17 residues long. Germline values: CDR1 MGHRA, CDR2 YSYEKL. Written as DNA, the CDR3 is TGCGCCAGCAGCCAAGCCCTACGAACAGGGGTGGATGAAAAACTGTTTTTT. It codes for CASSQALRTGVDEKLFF.

A single count supports this clone. The rearrangement uses TRBV6-2 or TRBV6-3 and TRBJ1-3, with a weak D call TRBD1 (5 bases). V shed 2 bases and J shed 2 bases, with 10 bases lying between them. The CDR3 has 15 residues. CDR1 and CDR2 (germline): MNHEY, SVGEGT. The DNA of the CDR3 is TGTGCCAGCAGTTACGATGTAGGGGCTGGAAACACCATATATTTT. Translated, it gives CASSYDVGAGNTIYF.

The chain combines TRBV24-1 with TRBJ2-5; 7 positions agree with TRBD2. The CDR3 loop spans 15 amino acids. In germline, CDR1 is KGHDR, CDR2 SFDVKD. With V trimmed by 2 bases and J by 1 base, 3 bases remained unmatched. The CDR3 reads CATSDWGGPQETQYF. CDR3 DNA: TGTGCCACCAGTGATTGGGGGGGTCCCCAAGAGACCCAGTACTTC.

This clone was observed once. The genes are TRBV7-2 and TRBJ1-2, with 7 bases fitting TRBD1. Germline assignment: CDR1 SGHTA and CDR2 FQGNSA. The CDR3 covers 15 residues. V was pared by 1 base and J by 2 bases, with 4 bases of the junction left unmatched. The CDR3 loop reads CASSLVGGGNYGYTF. CDR3 coding DNA: TGTGCCAGCAGCTTAGTAGGGGGCGGGAACTATGGCTACACCTTC.

The chain links TRBV6-5 to TRBJ1-2, with a possible D match to TRBD1 (6 bases). V was pared by 5 bases and J by 0 bases, with 13 bases between. CDR3 length equals 15 residues. Germline V CDR1 and CDR2: MNHEY, SVGAGI. The CDR3 is CASSLRQESNYGYTF. CDR3 bases: TGTGCCAGCAGTCTACGACAGGAGTCTAACTATGGCTACACCTTC.

The chain links TRBV5-4 to TRBJ1-2; D unresolved. Deletions cut 4 bases from V and 8 bases from J, with 30 bases between. From germline, CDR1 is SGHNT and CDR2 YYREEE (reference sequence). The CDR3 has 18 amino acids. The CDR3 DNA follows: TGTGCCAGCAGCCCCAAGGGAGGATTTACGCGATCGGCGGGAGGCTACACCTTC. Protein sequence: CASSPKGGFTRSAGGYTF.

V gene TRBV4-1 combines with J gene TRBJ1-5; no reliable D call. V was shortened by 1 base and J by 4 bases, with 17 bases between the two germline ends. Germline assignment: CDR1 MGHRA and CDR2 YSYEKL. CDR3 length equals 17 residues. This CDR3 is CASSQVPGTAYNQPQHF. The CDR3 nucleotides are TGCGCCAGCAGCCAAGTGCCTGGAACAGCCTATAATCAGCCCCAGCATTTT.

This clone has a handful of counts. The chain has TRBV19 and TRBJ1-2, with 7 bases fitting TRBD1. The CDR3 length is 14 residues. V shed 5 bases, J shed 5 bases, and the junction held 8 bases outside the gene matches. Germline values: CDR1 LNHDA, CDR2 SQIVND (reference sequence). The CDR3 protein is CASSYGTARYGYTF. CDR3 coding DNA: TGTGCCAGTAGTTACGGGACAGCAAGATATGGCTACACCTTC. The complete variable domain, with remaining parts taken from reference TRBV19 and TRBJ1-2, reads DGGITQSPKYLFRKEGQNVTLSCEQNLNHDAMYWYRQDPGQGLRLIYYSQIVNDFQKGDIAEGYSVSREKKESFPLTVTSAQKNPTAFYLCASSYGTARYGYTFGSGTRLTVV.

V and J are TRBV6-4 and TRBJ1-5; 7 bases are shared with TRBD1. Germline V gene sequence: CDR1 MRHNA, CDR2 SNTAGT. Trimming cost V 0 bases and J 1 base; bases outside gene matches: 6. The CDR3 contains 17 residues. CDR3: CASSDSRDRESNQPQHF. For the CDR3, the DNA is TGTGCCAGCAGTGACTCTCGAGACAGGGAAAGCAATCAGCCCCAGCATTTT.

The V call is TRBV2, the J call TRBJ2-1, with TRBD2 matching 14 bases. The V gene end was trimmed by 3 bases and the J gene end by 8 bases; junction bases not matched to a gene: 6. Germline V gene data show CDR1 as SNHLY and CDR2 as FYNNEI. This CDR3 contains 16 residues. Here the CDR3 DNA reads TGTGCCAGCAGTGACGGGACTAGCGGGGGTAAGGATGAGCAGTTCTTC. Residues: CASSDGTSGGKDEQFF.

The genes are TRBV7-8 and TRBJ1-2; 9 bases agree with TRBD1. CDR1 and CDR2 (germline): SGHVS, FQNEAQ. CDR3 length: 15 residues. V trimming: 4 bases; J trimming: 9 bases; junction bases outside the gene matches: 12. The CDR3 DNA is TGTGCCAGCAGCTCCGGACAGGGGTATGCTATGAGCTACACCTTC. Residues: CASSSGQGYAMSYTF.

The V and J genes are TRBV4-1 and TRBJ1-2; 9 bases match TRBD1. The V gene end was trimmed by 3 bases and the J gene end by 5 bases; junction bases not matched to a gene: 4. The germline CDR1 and CDR2 sequences are MGHRA and YSYEKL. This CDR3 comprises 14 residues. The CDR3 sequence: CASSHDRGGYGYTF. The CDR3 region has the DNA TGCGCCAGCAGCCACGACAGGGGGGGATATGGCTACACCTTC.

The V call is TRBV4-1, the J call TRBJ1-2, with TRBD1 identical over 9 bases. CDR3 size: 16 residues. The J segment lost 4 bases and the V segment lost 3 bases, leaving 9 bases of the junction unmatched. Germline loops: CDR1 MGHRA, CDR2 YSYEKL. In DNA form, the CDR3 reads TGCGCCAGCAGCCATGGACAGGGGACCCCTAGCTATGGCTACACCTTC. It encodes CASSHGQGTPSYGYTF.

V and J are TRBV2 and TRBJ2-3; 7 bases match TRBD2. This CDR3 spans 12 amino acids. V shed 8 bases, J shed 5 bases, and the junction held 4 bases outside the gene matches. In germline, CDR1 is SNHLY, CDR2 FYNNEI. CDR3 coding DNA: TGTGCCAGCGAGGGCGGGGGAGATACGCAGTATTTT. Translation: CASEGGGDTQYF.

The rearrangement links TRBV30 to TRBJ2-4, with D maybe TRBD1 (6 bases). The germline V gene encodes CDR1 GTSNPN and CDR2 SVGIG (reference sequence). This CDR3 comprises 13 residues. V dropped 2 bases and J dropped 6 bases, with 11 bases sitting between them. Here the CDR3 DNA reads TGTGCCTGGAGTATCCAGGGGCGAAACATTCAGTACTTC. Translated: CAWSIQGRNIQYF. The variable domain in full, with the rest retrieved from reference TRBV30 and TRBJ2-4, is SQTIHQWPATLVQPVGSPLSLECTVEGTSNPNLYWYRQAAGRGLQLLFYSVGIGQISSEVPQNLSASRPQDRQFILSSKKLLLSDSGFYLCAWSIQGRNIQYFGAGTRLSVL.

The V and J genes are TRBV2 and TRBJ1-2; TRBD1 aligns across 11 bases. Germline lookup yields CDR1 SNHLY and CDR2 FYNNEI. After removal of 4 bases from V and 4 bases from J, the junction contained 11 bases not matched to a gene. This CDR3 spans 17 amino acids. As DNA, the CDR3 is TGTGCCAGCAGTGCAGGGGGACAGGGGGTAGTCTTCTATGGCTACACCTTC. Protein sequence: CASSAGGQGVVFYGYTF.

This clone was found once. V is TRBV15 and J is TRBJ2-5, with D perhaps matching TRBD1 (5 bases). The germline CDR1 and CDR2 sequences are LNHNV and YYDKDF (reference sequence). CDR3 size: 18 residues. Between the trimmed V and J ends, which lost 3 bases and 5 bases, there was a span of 25 bases. The CDR3 is CATSRGLHLSSTEETQYF. In nucleotides, the CDR3 is TGTGCCACCAGCAGGGGTCTTCACCTGAGCTCGACAGAGGAGACCCAGTACTTC.

This chain links TRBV4-1 with TRBJ1-5; D call uncertain. Trimming shortened V by 0 bases and J by 0 bases, and 9 bases separated the two germline ends. In germline, CDR1 is MGHRA, CDR2 YSYEKL. This CDR3 contains 16 residues. CDR3 protein: CASSQEAAYSNQPQHF. The CDR3, as DNA: TGCGCCAGCAGCCAAGAGGCGGCTTATAGCAATCAGCCCCAGCATTTT.

The chain employs TRBV7-2 and TRBJ2-6; possible D gene TRBD2, 6 bases. The CDR3 spans 16 residues. CDR1 is SGHTA, CDR2 FQGNSA, per germline. V was pared by 5 bases and J by 2 bases, with 13 bases between. The CDR3 nucleotides read TGTGCCAGCAGCCCCACGGGACTCCCTGGGGCCAACGTCCTGACTTTC. Translated, it gives CASSPTGLPGANVLTF.

A remark on this clone: At the DNA level, this CDR3 is encoded by other sequences in the same sample as well. The chain employs TRBV2 and TRBJ2-3; 11 bases fit TRBD2. Losses at the gene ends were 6 bases for V and 1 base for J; bases not matched to a gene: 0. CDR1 and CDR2 from the germline V gene are SNHLY and FYNNEI. This CDR3 has 14 amino acids. The CDR3 loop reads CASRLAGGTDTQYF. In nucleotides, the CDR3 is TGTGCCAGCAGACTAGCGGGGGGCACAGATACGCAGTATTTT.

The chain has TRBV4-1 and TRBJ2-3; TRBD2 matches at 13 bases. With 4 bases clipped from V and 6 bases from J, the junction kept 10 bases outside the gene matches. The CDR3 runs to 17 residues. Germline CDR1 reads MGHRA; CDR2 reads YSYEKL. The CDR3 region is CASSPRLAGGHRDTQYF. The DNA for the CDR3 is TGCGCCAGCAGCCCCAGACTAGCGGGGGGCCATAGGGATACGCAGTATTTT.

The chain joins TRBV7-7 to TRBJ2-1, with 11 bases that match TRBD2. The CDR3 loop spans 15 amino acids. From germline, CDR1 is SSHAT and CDR2 FNYEAQ (reference sequence). The J segment lost 5 bases and the V segment lost 5 bases, leaving 5 bases of the junction unmatched. CDR3 amino acids: CASSLLAGADNEQFF. In DNA form, the CDR3 reads TGTGCCAGCAGCCTACTAGCGGGGGCCGACAATGAGCAGTTCTTC.

As regards this clone: At the DNA level, this CDR3 is encoded by other sequences in the same sample as well. The chain couples TRBV27 to TRBJ1-5; the D is unclear. CDR1 MNHEY and CDR2 SMNVEV come from the germline V gene (reference sequence). Trimming left V 0 bases short and J 7 bases short, with 7 bases between. There are 13 residues in the CDR3. The CDR3 nucleotides read TGTGCCAGCAGTTTATCAGGGAGCCAGCCCCAGCATTTT. Its protein product is CASSLSGSQPQHF.

The V call is TRBV2, the J call TRBJ1-3, with D unclear. The V end was cut by 0 bases, the J end by 2 bases, with 8 bases between. The CDR3 length is 15 residues. Germline V gives CDR1 SNHLY, CDR2 FYNNEI. CDR3 DNA sequence: TGTGCCAGCAGTGAAGCTCAGGTCACTGGAAACACCATATATTTT. It is translated as CASSEAQVTGNTIYF.

The chain employs TRBV20-1 and TRBJ1-6; no reliable D call. The CDR3 loop spans 19 amino acids. Trimming took off 3 bases at V and 8 bases at J, with 29 bases between the two ends. Germline V lookup: CDR1 DFQATT, CDR2 SNEGSKA (reference sequence). CDR3 region: CSASVDPLSLLAGYSPLHF. CDR3 bases: TGCAGTGCTAGTGTGGACCCCCTATCCCTCTTAGCGGGGTATTCACCCCTCCACTTT.